This passage covers 21 T cell receptor beta chains from one sample sequenced in a study of T cells in Graves' hyperthyroidism and ophthalmopathy. Researchers took RNA transcripts and amplified the TCR beta CDR3 regions from them. With the HTBI primer set, the TCR CDR3 went through a first round of RT-PCR. TCRdb processed the multiplex PCR reads anew with MiXCR; each CDR3 protein has one entry. This repertoire shows hundreds of thousands of distinct CDR3 sequences, roughly 14% found once; its top ten account for around 14%. The specimen was blood. These TCRs come from a man between 18 and 29 years old with Graves' ophthalmopathy.

This clonotype has just a few counts. The rearrangement joins TRBV5-1 to TRBJ1-6; D unclear. Germline V gene data show CDR1 as SGHRS and CDR2 as YFSETQ. This CDR3 region has 13 residues. Trimming shortened V by 2 bases and J by 7 bases, and 7 bases separated the two germline ends. CDR3 DNA: TGCGCCAGCAGCTTATATCTGAATTCACCCCTCCACTTT. It codes for CASSLYLNSPLHF.

The rearrangement uses TRBV10-3 and TRBJ2-1; TRBD2 aligns across 9 bases. Trimming cost V 2 bases and J 6 bases; bases outside gene matches: 2. CDR3 length equals 14 residues. Per germline, CDR1 ENHRY and CDR2 SYGVKD. The CDR3 here is CAISEAGGINEQFF. The CDR3 nucleotides are TGTGCCATCAGTGAGGCGGGAGGGATCAATGAGCAGTTCTTC.

The V call is TRBV15, the J call TRBJ1-2; 7 bases align to TRBD1. CDR1 and CDR2 (germline): LNHNV, YYDKDF (reference sequence). J was trimmed by 1 base and V by 1 base; bases with no gene match: 9. CDR3 length: 17 amino acids. The CDR3 is CATSRGQGAGFNYGYTF. As DNA, the CDR3 is TGTGCCACCAGCAGAGGACAGGGAGCAGGGTTTAACTATGGCTACACCTTC.

This clonotype was found a few times. This chain connects TRBV6-4 to TRBJ2-1, with D possibly called TRBD1 or TRBD2 (5 bases each). The CDR3 is made up of 13 amino acids. Germline CDR1 MRHNA, CDR2 SNTAGT. Trimming pared 5 bases from V and 8 bases from J, leaving 13 bases between. CDR3 coding DNA: TGTGCCAGCAGTAAGAGGGAACAGGATGAGCAGTTCTTC. Translating gives CASSKREQDEQFF.

There are a few counts of this clonotype. This chain links TRBV6-2 or TRBV6-3 with TRBJ1-4; the D gene is possibly TRBD1 (5 bases). Trimming shortened V by 2 bases and J by 8 bases, and 9 bases separated the two germline ends. Germline lookup yields CDR1 MNHEY and CDR2 SVGEGT. The CDR3 contains 13 residues. The CDR3 region is CASSYRWGEKLFF. The CDR3 nucleotides are TGTGCCAGCAGTTACCGTTGGGGCGAAAAACTGTTTTTT.

This clonotype has only a few counts. This chain links TRBV19 with TRBJ2-1; D remains unclear. Trimming removed 5 bases from V and 2 bases from J, with 19 bases in between. This CDR3 is built from 17 residues. The germline gives CDR1 LNHDA, CDR2 SQIVND (reference sequence). The CDR3, as DNA: TGTGCCAGTAGTCCCCGACTGATACTGTTGGCCTACAATGAGCAGTTCTTC. It yields the protein CASSPRLILLAYNEQFF.

This chain uses TRBV9 with TRBJ2-5; 7 bases are shared with TRBD1. The CDR3 length is 14 residues. Germline V lookup: CDR1 SGDLS, CDR2 YYNGEE. With V trimmed by 1 base and J by 1 base, 1 base remained unmatched. In nucleotides, the CDR3 is TGTGCCAGCAGCGTATGGGACAGCCAAGAGACCCAGTACTTC. Amino acids: CASSVWDSQETQYF.

This clonotype was counted between two and nine times. V usage is TRBV6-1 and J usage is TRBJ2-4, with 12 positions matching TRBD1. The CDR3 loop spans 15 amino acids. The J segment lost 14 bases and the V segment lost 4 bases, leaving 12 bases of the junction unmatched. Germline V gene lookup returns CDR1 MNHNS and CDR2 SASEGT. The CDR3 sequence is CASSAGQGARLLEYF. The DNA for the CDR3 is TGTGCCAGCAGTGCGGGACAGGGGGCTAGGTTATTGGAGTACTTC.

This clonotype was observed at least ten times. This rearrangement joins TRBV19 to TRBJ1-1, with TRBD1 matching 10 bases. V lost 5 bases to trimming and J lost 4 bases; unmatched junction nucleotides: 7. CDR3 length: 15 amino acids. CDR1 is LNHDA, CDR2 SQIVND, per germline (reference sequence). The chain's CDR3 is CASSPQGQGSTEAFF. CDR3 nucleotide sequence: TGTGCCAGTAGTCCCCAGGGACAGGGGAGCACTGAAGCTTTCTTT.

This clonotype showed up many times. The gene calls are TRBV30 and TRBJ1-2, with D unclear. Trimming cost V 5 bases and J 2 bases, with 6 bases left between them. The CDR3 extends over 11 amino acids. The germline V gene has CDR1 GTSNPN and CDR2 SVGIG (reference sequence). The CDR3, as DNA: TGTGCCTGGGGTCAGAACTATGGCTACACCTTC. Protein product: CAWGQNYGYTF.

This clonotype was recorded many times. The chain uses TRBV3-1 and TRBJ2-3; possibly TRBD1 or TRBD2 for D (5 bases each). The germline V gene has CDR1 LGHDT and CDR2 YNNKEL (reference sequence). This CDR3 contains 14 residues. Trimming pared 4 bases from V and 2 bases from J, leaving 10 bases between. CDR3 DNA: TGTGCCAGCAGCCCTGGGACGGTCACAGATACGCAGTATTTT. It translates to CASSPGTVTDTQYF.

This clonotype has ten or more counts. This chain connects TRBV6-2 or TRBV6-3 to TRBJ1-2, with TRBD1 identical over 8 bases. This CDR3 is built from 16 residues. The V gene end was trimmed by 6 bases and the J gene end by 7 bases; junction bases not matched to a gene: 16. The germline V gene encodes CDR1 MNHEY and CDR2 SVGEGT. CDR3 sequence (DNA): TGTGCCAGCAGGCCCTTACCCGGACAGGGTATTTCTGGCTACACCTTC. Encoded protein: CASRPLPGQGISGYTF.

This clonotype came up a few times. The gene calls are TRBV6-1 and TRBJ2-3; the match to TRBD2 covers 9 bases. Losses at the gene ends were 6 bases for V and 6 bases for J; bases not matched to a gene: 10. This CDR3 has 15 residues. The germline V gene has CDR1 MNHNS and CDR2 SASEGT. The CDR3 reads CASRGGGASYDTQYF. CDR3 DNA: TGTGCCAGCAGGGGCGGGGGGGCCAGCTACGATACGCAGTATTTT.

The DNA for the CDR3 is TGTGCCAGCAGCCCCTATCCAACACAGTGGGGGGCGTTTACCTATGGCTACACCTTC. As protein: CASSPYPTQWGAFTYGYTF. V usage is TRBV7-2 and J usage is TRBJ1-2, with a possible D match to TRBD1 (6 bases). Trimming removed 5 bases from V and 4 bases from J, with 29 bases in between. CDR1 is SGHTA and CDR2 is FQGNSA in the germline V gene. CDR3 size: 19 residues.

This chain joins TRBV14 and TRBJ1-1, with TRBD1 matching 7 bases. The CDR3 spans 15 residues. Trimming cost V 6 bases and J 0 bases; bases outside gene matches: 7. CDR1 SGHDN and CDR2 FVKESK come from the germline V gene. CDR3 region: CASRPNRGVNTEAFF. As DNA, the CDR3 is TGTGCCAGCAGACCGAACAGGGGTGTGAACACTGAAGCTTTCTTT.

With respect to this clonotype: Just one base apart from a much larger clone, this may be a read error. V is TRBV9 and J is TRBJ1-2, with 7 bases matching TRBD1. The CDR3 covers 13 residues. Germline CDR1 SGDLS, CDR2 YYNGEE. The CDR3 DNA sequence: TGTGCCAGCAATACAGGGGTGGACTATGGCTGCACCTTC. It is translated as CASNTGVDYGCTF.

The J gene is TRBJ2-6, the V gene TRBV27; 8 bases match TRBD1. Trimming removed 0 bases from V and 0 bases from J; junction bases left unmatched: 7. Germline CDR1 and CDR2: MNHEY and SMNVEV (reference sequence). The CDR3 extends over 19 amino acids. The CDR3 nucleotides are TGTGCCAGCAGTTTATCTTGGGGACAGGCCCTCTCTGGGGCCAACGTCCTGACTTTC. Its translation is CASSLSWGQALSGANVLTF.

Concerning this clonotype itself: A read error is possible here, since a much larger clone lies one base away. This sequence joins TRBV27 and TRBJ2-1, with 9 nucleotides matching TRBD2. The CDR3 runs 18 residues. CDR1 is MNHEY and CDR2 is SMNVEV in the germline V gene (reference sequence). The CDR3 DNA reads as TGTGCCAGCAGTCCAGACCTTCTCCGACTAGCGGCAAGGAATGGGCAGTTCTTC. The encoded protein is CASSPDLLRLAARNGQFF.

This clonotype has a handful of counts. This chain uses TRBV24-1 with TRBJ1-5; 7 bases align to TRBD1. The CDR3 runs 15 residues. Germline CDR1 KGHDR, CDR2 SFDVKD. V was pared by 4 bases and J by 6 bases, with 8 bases of the junction left unmatched. CDR3 residues: CATSEKGGGGQPQHF. The CDR3 bases are TGTGCCACCAGTGAGAAAGGGGGCGGGGGTCAGCCCCAGCATTTT.

This clonotype appeared many times. The genes are TRBV20-1 and TRBJ2-7; 7 nucleotides agree with TRBD2. J lost 2 bases, V lost 5 bases, and 6 bases had no gene match. Germline values: CDR1 DFQATT, CDR2 SNEGSKA (reference sequence). CDR3 length: 13 amino acids. The CDR3 DNA reads as TGCAGTGCTGGATCTAGCGGAACCTACGAGCAGTACTTC. Protein sequence: CSAGSSGTYEQYF.

This clonotype occurred many times. The chain carries TRBV4-2 and TRBJ2-5; 16 bases match TRBD2. CDR3 length equals 17 residues. Trimming cost V 0 bases and J 5 bases; bases outside gene matches: 3. In germline, CDR1 is LGHNA, CDR2 YNFKEQ. As DNA, the CDR3 is TGTGCCAGCAGCCAAGATGGGACTAGCGGGGGGGCGGAGACCCAGTACTTC. Translating gives CASSQDGTSGGAETQYF.